In this sample, the clone carrying this T cell receptor (beta chain) turned up many times. The sequence runs out 3 residues before the end of the CDR3; the remainder is reconstructed from the germline J gene. This sample is part of a study of T cell clonality in common variable immunodeficiency. Germline assignment: CDR1 DFQATT and CDR2 SNEGSKA (reference sequence). V shed 0 bases and J shed 5 bases, with 13 bases lying between them. This CDR3 is 14 amino acids long. Here immunoSEQ multiplex PCR was the method, and the copy in TCRdb shows in-frame clones only, minus some. The sample shows 51,000 or so clones, none of them appearing just once.

The genes are TRBV20-1 and TRBJ1-1, with D possibly matching TRBD1 (6 bases). Sequenced sample: peripheral blood mononuclear cells. The source is a person aged 18 to 70 in good health. The CDR3 spells CSARDRGAGTEAFF. The covered CDR3 bases are TGCAGTGCTAGAGATCGGGGGGCTGGGACTGAA.